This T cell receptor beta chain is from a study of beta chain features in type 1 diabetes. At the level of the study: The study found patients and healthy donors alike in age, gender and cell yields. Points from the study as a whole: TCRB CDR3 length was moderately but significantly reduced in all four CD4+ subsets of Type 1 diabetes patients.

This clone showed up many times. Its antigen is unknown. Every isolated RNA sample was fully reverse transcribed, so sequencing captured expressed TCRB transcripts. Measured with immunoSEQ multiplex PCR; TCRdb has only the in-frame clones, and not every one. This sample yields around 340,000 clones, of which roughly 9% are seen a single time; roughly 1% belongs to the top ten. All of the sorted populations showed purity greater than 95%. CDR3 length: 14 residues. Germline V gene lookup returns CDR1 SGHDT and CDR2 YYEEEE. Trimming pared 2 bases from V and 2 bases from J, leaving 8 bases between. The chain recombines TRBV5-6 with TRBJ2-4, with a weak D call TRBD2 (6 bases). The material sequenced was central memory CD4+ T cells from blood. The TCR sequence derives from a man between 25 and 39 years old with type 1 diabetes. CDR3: CASSFAGTKNIQYF. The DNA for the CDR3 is TGTGCCAGCAGCTTCGCGGGGACCAAAAACATTCAGTACTTC. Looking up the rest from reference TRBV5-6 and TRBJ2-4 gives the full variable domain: DAGVTQSPTHLIKTRGQQVTLRCSPKSGHDTVSWYQQALGQGPQFIFQYYEEEERQRGNFPDRFSGHQFPNYSSELNVNALLLGDSALYLCASSFAGTKNIQYFGAGTRLSVL.